The 16 T cell receptor beta chains in this list originate from one sample, sequenced in a study of cytomegalovirus exposure and HLA in healthy donors. PCR involved 60 Vbeta and 13 Jbeta primers. Libraries were prepared by immunoSEQ multiplex PCR; TCRdb keeps only in-frame clonotypes and omits some of them. The sample has some 80,000 clones, over 65% seen once. The specimen sequenced was PBMCs. Source of these receptors: a man aged 50-59 years in good health and CMV-seronegative.

The genes are TRBV11-2 and TRBJ2-7; 9 nucleotides line up with TRBD1. Trimming at V came to 4 bases and at J to 6 bases, leaving 10 bases not matched to a gene. Germline values: CDR1 SGHAT, CDR2 FQNNGV. CDR3 length: 15 amino acids. CDR3 protein: CASSYRDRESGEQYF. CDR3 bases: TGTGCCAGCAGCTACCGGGACAGGGAAAGTGGCGAGCAGTACTTC.

The chain links TRBV7-2 to TRBJ2-2; D possibly corresponds to TRBD2 (6 bases). From germline, CDR1 is SGHTA and CDR2 FQGNSA. V dropped 5 bases and J dropped 1 base, with 14 bases sitting between them. The CDR3 has 16 residues. The CDR3, as DNA: TGTGCCAGCAGCCCAACCGGGGGAAAGAACACCGGGGAGCTGTTTTTT. Encoded protein: CASSPTGGKNTGELFF.

The V call is TRBV5-6, the J call TRBJ2-7, with 14 bases matching TRBD2. Germline V gene data show CDR1 as SGHDT and CDR2 as YYEEEE. CDR3 length: 16 amino acids. V lost 5 bases, J lost 7 bases, and 11 bases stayed unmatched. The CDR3 reads CASRPYGTSGGSEQYF. CDR3 DNA: TGTGCCAGCAGACCATACGGGACTAGCGGGGGAAGTGAGCAGTACTTC.

J is TRBJ2-2 and V is TRBV5-1; no reliable D call. V lost 0 bases, J lost 5 bases, and 8 bases lay in between. This CDR3 is built from 14 residues. Germline CDR1 and CDR2: SGHRS and YFSETQ. This chain's CDR3 is CASSLDSSTGELFF. The CDR3 DNA is TGCGCCAGCAGCTTGGACAGCTCTACCGGGGAGCTGTTTTTT.

The chain recombines TRBV5-5 with TRBJ2-5, with TRBD1 matching 7 bases. V was clipped by 4 bases and J by 7 bases; unmatched bases: 13. The CDR3 length is 15 residues. Germline loops: CDR1 SGHKS, CDR2 YYEKEE (reference sequence). The CDR3 spells CASSAWDSAWGTQYF. CDR3 sequence (DNA): TGTGCCAGCAGCGCTTGGGACAGCGCGTGGGGGACCCAGTACTTC.

The V call is TRBV6-5, the J call TRBJ2-1, with 11 positions matching TRBD2. The CDR3 length is 15 residues. CDR1 MNHEY and CDR2 SVGAGI come from the germline V gene. The V and J ends lost 6 bases and 2 bases, in that order; junction bases with no gene match: 3. This CDR3 reads CASRLAGAPYNEQFF. The DNA for the CDR3 is TGTGCCAGCAGACTAGCGGGGGCCCCCTACAATGAGCAGTTCTTC.

The gene calls are TRBV20-1 and TRBJ1-4; no reliable D call. The CDR3 extends over 11 amino acids. Trimming cost V 2 bases and J 7 bases, with 5 bases left between them. Germline V gene data show CDR1 as DFQATT and CDR2 as SNEGSKA (reference sequence). The CDR3 bases are TGCAGTGCTAGATTGAGTGAAAAACTGTTTTTT. Translating gives CSARLSEKLFF.

This chain connects TRBV9 to TRBJ1-2; D might be TRBD1 (6 bases). Trimming left V 0 bases short and J 4 bases short, with 13 bases between. The germline gives CDR1 SGDLS, CDR2 YYNGEE. The CDR3 has 15 residues. The CDR3 coding sequence is TGTGCCAGCAGCGTAGACAACAGGGCGGGCTATGGCTACACCTTC. Its protein product is CASSVDNRAGYGYTF.

The chain employs TRBV7-9 and TRBJ2-1, with D tentatively TRBD2 (6 bases). The CDR3 is made up of 15 amino acids. Trimming left V 5 bases short and J 0 bases short, with 11 bases between. CDR1 and CDR2 from the germline V gene are SEHNR and FQNEAQ (reference sequence). Here the CDR3 reads CASSIRGYSYNEQFF. CDR3 in DNA: TGTGCCAGCAGCATCCGGGGGTACTCCTACAATGAGCAGTTCTTC.

This rearrangement joins TRBV28 to TRBJ1-2, with D possibly matching TRBD1 (5 bases). Germline values: CDR1 MDHEN, CDR2 SYDVKM. V was trimmed by 6 bases and J by 7 bases, leaving 27 bases between them. This CDR3 has 17 amino acids. This chain's CDR3 is CASSSGGGRGVRAGYTF. Here the CDR3 DNA reads TGTGCCAGCAGCTCGGGGGGTGGACGGGGGGTTCGAGCTGGCTACACCTTC.

The chain combines TRBV5-4 with TRBJ2-1; 9 bases are shared with TRBD2. Germline CDR1 SGHNT, CDR2 YYREEE (reference sequence). V lost 2 bases, J lost 6 bases, and 6 bases stayed unmatched. The CDR3 is 15 residues long. CDR3: CASSFSSGLANEQFF. In nucleotides, the CDR3 is TGTGCCAGCAGCTTCTCATCGGGACTAGCCAATGAGCAGTTCTTC.

This chain links TRBV10-1 with TRBJ2-4; 9 nucleotides match TRBD1. Germline CDR1 reads WNHNN; CDR2 reads SYGVQD (reference sequence). This CDR3 is 17 amino acids long. V gave up 2 bases and J gave up 7 bases; unmatched junction bases: 12. The CDR3 DNA follows: TGCGCCAGCAGTGAGAGTGCCCCGGGACAGGGAGGGAACATTCAGTACTTC. It codes for CASSESAPGQGGNIQYF.

This clone has just a few counts. The chain couples TRBV5-1 to TRBJ1-1; D gene uncertain. The CDR3 totals 14 residues. Trimming left V 4 bases short and J 2 bases short, with 12 bases between. The germline gives CDR1 SGHRS, CDR2 YFSETQ. The CDR3 nucleotides are TGCGCCAGCAGCCCCAGTAGAGGAAACACTGAAGCTTTCTTT. It specifies CASSPSRGNTEAFF.

The rearrangement uses TRBV10-3 and TRBJ2-7, with 7 nucleotides matching TRBD1. The ends lost 3 bases at V and 6 bases at J; junction bases unmatched: 8. The CDR3 runs 14 residues. Germline loops: CDR1 ENHRY, CDR2 SYGVKD. Here the CDR3 DNA reads TGTGCCATCAGTGACGGGCCACAGGGGATCGAGCAGTACTTC. This gives the protein CAISDGPQGIEQYF.

The rearrangement uses TRBV6-5 and TRBJ2-2; D is perhaps TRBD1 (6 bases). The CDR3 loop spans 16 amino acids. Germline CDR1 MNHEY, CDR2 SVGAGI. V was trimmed by 1 base and J by 2 bases, leaving 11 bases between them. CDR3 protein: CASSYYRAANTGELFF. CDR3 coding DNA: TGTGCCAGCAGTTACTACAGGGCAGCAAACACCGGGGAGCTGTTTTTT.

This sequence joins TRBV5-4 and TRBJ2-7; 10 bases align to TRBD2. Germline V CDR1 and CDR2: SGHNT, YYREEE (reference sequence). Trimming took 0 bases from V and 6 from J; bases not matched to a gene: 15. This CDR3 is built from 18 residues. The CDR3 sequence is CASSLESSGGILPREQYF. In DNA form, the CDR3 reads TGTGCCAGCAGCTTGGAGAGTAGCGGGGGGATACTGCCCCGCGAGCAGTACTTC. Full variable domain (outside the CDR3, taken from reference TRBV5-4 and TRBJ2-7): ETGVTQSPTHLIKTRGQQVTLRCSSQSGHNTVSWYQQALGQGPQFIFQYYREEENGRGNFPPRFSGLQFPNYSSELNVNALELDDSALYLCASSLESSGGILPREQYFGPGTRLTVT.